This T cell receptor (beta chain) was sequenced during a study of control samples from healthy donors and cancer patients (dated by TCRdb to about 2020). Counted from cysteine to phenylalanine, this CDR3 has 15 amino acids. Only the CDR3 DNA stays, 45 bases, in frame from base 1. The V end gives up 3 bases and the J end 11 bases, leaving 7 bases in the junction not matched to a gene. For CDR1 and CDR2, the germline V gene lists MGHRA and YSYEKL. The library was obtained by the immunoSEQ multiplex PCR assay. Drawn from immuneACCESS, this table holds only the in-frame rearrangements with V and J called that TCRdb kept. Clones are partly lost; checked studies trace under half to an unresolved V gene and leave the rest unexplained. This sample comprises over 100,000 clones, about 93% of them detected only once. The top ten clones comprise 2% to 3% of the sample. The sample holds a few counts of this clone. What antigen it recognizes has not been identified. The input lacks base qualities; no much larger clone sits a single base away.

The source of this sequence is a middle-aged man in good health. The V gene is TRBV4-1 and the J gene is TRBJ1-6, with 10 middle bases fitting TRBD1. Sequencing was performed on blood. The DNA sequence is TGCGCCAGCAGCCAGGACAGGGGGTTCGGAACACCCCTCCACTTT. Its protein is CASSQDRGFGTPLHF.